The following is a TCR beta chain sequence with its context. Germline V gene lookup returns CDR1 LGHNT and CDR2 FRNRAP. This CDR3 comprises 16 residues. Trimming cost V 6 bases and J 8 bases; bases outside gene matches: 14. This entry belongs to a study of early T cells in non-severe SARS-CoV-2 infection. In the library, individual cDNA molecules carried attached unique molecular identifiers. From the 5' RACE reads, TCRdb called clonotypes with MiXCR, one entry per CDR3 protein. The repertoire consists of 80,000 to 95,000 distinct CDR3 sequences, with 15% to 20% occurring once and the leading ten covering 5% to 5.5%.

This chain joins TRBV12-5 and TRBJ2-3; 10 positions agree with TRBD2. The material was whole blood, obtained at baseline. The TCR sequence derives from an adult who was a healthcare worker with PCR-confirmed SARS-CoV-2 infection or an uninfected control (not recorded which). CDR3 in amino acids: CASGNSALAGVGTQYF. CDR3 coding DNA: TGTGCTAGTGGGAACTCCGCTCTAGCGGGAGTGGGTACGCAGTATTTT.